This T cell receptor beta chain was profiled in a study of blood T cell repertoires in COVID-19. Whole-study context: Collection of acute and convalescent COVID-19 samples took place in the United States, Italy and Spain. Sample material is recorded as cDNA or gDNA derived from T cells, B-cell-depleted T cells, or PBMCs.

Under the authors' procedure: From reference gene primer amplification, estimates of nucleated cell counts were derived. The method was immunoSEQ multiplex PCR; TCRdb's version includes in-frame clones alone and lacks a portion of them. V and J calls and clone size are given by that table; D and trimming were obtained from the DNA. The sample includes about 190,000 clones, about 88% of them seen just once. The CDR3 consists of 12 residues. CDR1 MNHEY and CDR2 SVGAGI come from the germline V gene. Deletions cut 6 bases from V and 8 bases from J, with 8 bases between. The clonotype was recovered from a man aged 25 to 40 with acute or convalescent COVID-19. Sequenced input: peripheral blood. The V and J genes are TRBV6-5 and TRBJ1-6; D unresolved. Here the CDR3 DNA reads TGTGCCAGCAGCCTCCGGGATTCACCCCTCCACTTT. This gives the protein CASSLRDSPLHF.